These 15 T cell receptor beta chains share one sample of origin, sequenced in a study of blood T cell repertoires in COVID-19. Profiled with immunoSEQ multiplex PCR; TCRdb holds only in-frame clones, not every one. Here the sample spans some 490,000 clones, about 85% being singletons. Sample: PBMCs or T cells enriched from blood (not recorded which). These receptors came from a woman aged 60-75 years who had recovered from COVID-19.

The chain carries TRBV3-1 (or the pseudogene TRBV3-2) and TRBJ1-6; TRBD1 agrees at 10 bases. There are 14 residues in the CDR3. J gave up 7 bases and V 4 bases, and 1 base lay outside the gene matches. Germline lookup yields CDR1 LGHDT and CDR2 YNNKEL (reference sequence). DNA of the CDR3: TGTGCCAGCAGCCTGACAGGGGGCAATTCACCCCTCCACTTT. This sequence encodes CASSLTGGNSPLHF.

The chain carries TRBV6-5 and TRBJ2-5; 8 bases match TRBD2. CDR1 is MNHEY and CDR2 is SVGAGI in the germline V gene. The ends lost 7 bases at V and 7 bases at J; junction bases unmatched: 14. The CDR3 length is 15 residues. For the CDR3, the DNA is TGTGCCAGCACCCTCAGCGGCGGGGGGCCTGGGACCCAGTACTTC. Protein sequence: CASTLSGGGPGTQYF.

The chain recombines TRBV5-8 with TRBJ1-2; 9 nucleotides agree with TRBD1. The CDR3 sequence is 15 residues long. The V gene end was trimmed by 4 bases and the J gene end by 8 bases; junction bases not matched to a gene: 12. Germline CDR1 is SGHTS and CDR2 is YDEGEE. The CDR3 reads CASSGTGQGKSGYTF. DNA of the CDR3: TGTGCCAGCAGCGGAACGGGACAGGGAAAGAGCGGCTACACCTTC.

The V and J genes are TRBV4-2 and TRBJ1-2, with D perhaps TRBD1 (5 bases). The V gene lost 4 bases and the J gene lost 5 bases, with 14 bases spanning the gap. This CDR3 spans 14 amino acids. From germline, CDR1 is LGHNA and CDR2 YNFKEQ. This CDR3 is CASSPRTGEYGYTF. Here the CDR3 DNA reads TGTGCCAGCAGCCCTCGGACGGGGGAATATGGCTACACCTTC.

V gene TRBV11-2 combines with J gene TRBJ2-7; 11 bases line up with TRBD2. Germline CDR1 SGHAT, CDR2 FQNNGV. J gave up 0 bases and V 0 bases, and 7 bases lay outside the gene matches. CDR3 length equals 18 residues. In DNA, the CDR3 is TGTGCCAGCAGCTTAGATCAAGCTAGCGGGGGGTTCTCCTACGAGCAGTACTTC. Translated: CASSLDQASGGFSYEQYF.

The V and J genes are TRBV25-1 and TRBJ2-4; weak D call: TRBD2 (5 bases). Trimming took 6 bases from V and 7 from J, leaving 13 bases between them. This CDR3 has 13 residues. Looked up from germline, CDR1 is MGHDK and CDR2 is SYGVNS. CDR3 region: CASSELDRNIQYF. In nucleotides, the CDR3 is TGTGCCAGCAGCGAACTAGATCGGAACATTCAGTACTTC. Drawing the rest from reference TRBV25-1 and TRBJ2-4, the complete variable domain is EADIYQTPRYLVIGTGKKITLECSQTMGHDKMYWYQQDPGMELHLIHYSYGVNSTEKGDLSSESTVSRIRTEHFPLTLESARPSHTSQYLCASSELDRNIQYFGAGTRLSVL.

The J gene is TRBJ1-6, the V gene TRBV3-1 (or the pseudogene TRBV3-2); tentatively, D is TRBD1 (5 bases). The V end lost 4 bases, the J end lost 7 bases, and 14 bases lay between the germline ends. The CDR3 runs 15 residues. Per germline, CDR1 LGHDT and CDR2 YNNKEL (reference sequence). CDR3 nucleotides: TGTGCCAGCAGCCCAGGACACGAGCGAAATTCACCCCTCCACTTT. Translating it yields CASSPGHERNSPLHF.

This clone turned up a few times. V usage is TRBV19 and J usage is TRBJ1-2; D is uncertain. This CDR3 contains 13 residues. V lost 5 bases and J lost 1, with 8 bases in between. Germline V gene lookup returns CDR1 LNHDA and CDR2 SQIVND (reference sequence). Written as DNA, the CDR3 is TGTGCCAGTAGTCCTGGACTTAACTATGGCTACACCTTC. Translating it yields CASSPGLNYGYTF.

This clone was detected once. This chain connects TRBV27 to TRBJ1-6, with 10 bases aligning to TRBD1. This CDR3 spans 22 amino acids. V dropped 6 bases and J dropped 0; count of bases not matched to a gene: 20. In germline, CDR1 is MNHEY, CDR2 SMNVEV (reference sequence). For the CDR3, the DNA is TGTGCCAGCAGGTCCGGGACAGGGGTTTTCTTCAGGGGAAGCTCCTATAATTCACCCCTCCACTTT. Encoded protein: CASRSGTGVFFRGSSYNSPLHF.

This chain connects TRBV6-4 to TRBJ1-6, with D possibly matching TRBD1 (5 bases). This CDR3 contains 13 residues. Germline CDR1 is MRHNA and CDR2 is SNTAGT. V dropped 4 bases and J dropped 6 bases, with 7 bases sitting between them. Written as DNA, the CDR3 is TGTGCCAGCAGTGGCAGGGCTAATTCACCCCTCCACTTT. It encodes CASSGRANSPLHF.

A few counts support this clone. The rearrangement uses TRBV10-3 and TRBJ1-1, with 8 positions matching TRBD1. The germline V gene encodes CDR1 ENHRY and CDR2 SYGVKD. Trimming cost V 3 bases and J 2 bases; bases outside gene matches: 8. The CDR3 runs 16 residues. Written as DNA, the CDR3 is TGTGCCATCAGTGAAAGAGACAGGGGATACAACACTGAAGCTTTCTTT. Translated, it gives CAISERDRGYNTEAFF.

CDR3 coding DNA: TGTGCCTGGAGTGTACCCCTCTCTTACAGGACTACGCAGTATTTT. Translating it yields CAWSVPLSYRTTQYF. This chain connects TRBV30 to TRBJ2-3, with D perhaps matching TRBD1 (5 bases). This CDR3 has 15 residues. V gave up 0 bases and J gave up 8 bases, with 18 bases separating them. Looked up from germline, CDR1 is GTSNPN and CDR2 is SVGIG (reference sequence).

This sequence joins TRBV4-2 and TRBJ1-6, with D possibly being TRBD1 (5 bases). The CDR3 extends over 15 amino acids. Trimming cost V 0 bases and J 8 bases, with 11 bases left between them. Germline CDR1 LGHNA, CDR2 YNFKEQ. CDR3 loop: CASSQDGAVDSPLHF. Here the CDR3 DNA reads TGTGCCAGCAGCCAAGATGGGGCGGTAGATTCACCCCTCCACTTT.

This clone occurred once. The chain carries TRBV5-1 and TRBJ2-3; a weak D match, TRBD1 (6 bases). The germline gives CDR1 SGHRS, CDR2 YFSETQ. There are 15 residues in the CDR3. V lost 0 bases and J lost 1, with 9 bases in between. CDR3: CASSLVGAGTDTQYF. CDR3 in DNA: TGCGCCAGCAGCTTGGTGGGGGCAGGCACAGATACGCAGTATTTT.

J is TRBJ2-7 and V is TRBV11-2; D might be TRBD1 (6 bases). Trimming pared 8 bases from V and 1 base from J, leaving 15 bases between. The CDR3 totals 14 residues. Germline V gene lookup returns CDR1 SGHAT and CDR2 FQNNGV. The CDR3 loop is CASRPRTGSYEQYF. The CDR3 nucleotides read TGTGCCAGCCGGCCCCGTACAGGGTCCTACGAGCAGTACTTC.